The present T cell receptor (beta chain) was sequenced within a study of blood T cell repertoires in COVID-19. Study information: COVID-19 samples from acute and convalescent phases originated in the United States, Italy and Spain.

Germline lookup yields CDR1 MNHEY and CDR2 SVGEGT. The CDR3 has 18 residues. V was shortened by 2 bases and J by 0 bases, with 14 bases between the two germline ends. The repertoire was sequenced with immunoSEQ multiplex PCR; TCRdb's copy has only in-frame clones and lacks some. The sample holds about 180,000 clones, about 86% seen once. The chain couples TRBV6-2 or TRBV6-3 to TRBJ2-6; D may be TRBD1 (6 bases). Sequenced input: peripheral blood. This clonotype was sampled from a man in his fifties with active or convalescent COVID-19. The CDR3 protein is CASSYVRGTNSGANVLTF. As DNA, the CDR3 is TGTGCCAGCAGTTACGTCAGGGGAACAAACTCTGGGGCCAACGTCCTGACTTTC.